Sequencing of this TCR beta chain was carried out in a study of blood T cell repertoires in COVID-19. Across the whole study: COVID-19 samples collected from the United States, Italy and Spain covered acute and convalescent phases. The cDNA or gDNA used as material had been derived from T cells, B-cell-depleted T cells, or PBMCs.

This table comes from immunoSEQ multiplex PCR, and its TCRdb copy is limited to in-frame clones, with some not included. The sample includes some 74,000 clones, 65% to 90% seen only once; the top ten take roughly two fifths. V was shortened by 4 bases and J by 12 bases, with 13 bases between the two germline ends. The germline CDR1 and CDR2 sequences are LGHDT and YNNKEL (reference sequence). The CDR3 runs to 13 residues. This clonotype was sampled from a man aged 80 or over with acute or convalescent COVID-19. The chain is built from TRBV3-1 (or the pseudogene TRBV3-2) and TRBJ1-6; D possibly corresponds to TRBD1 (6 bases). The material sequenced was peripheral blood. The CDR3 here is CASSPGGPLPLHF. In DNA, the CDR3 is TGTGCCAGCAGCCCGGGGGGGCCATTACCCCTCCACTTT.